A selection of T cell receptor beta chains follows, all from one sample in a study of lymphopenia after photon versus proton radiotherapy. The repertoire was sequenced with immunoSEQ multiplex PCR; TCRdb's copy has only in-frame clones and lacks some. The table has about 12,000 clones, 70% to 90% seen once. Source: peripheral blood, taken from a patient treated with proton-based radiotherapy. These receptors were collected from a man aged 60 to 69 with pancreatic cancer. Each CDR3 is given with its conserved first and last residue. Fields, in order: V gene, clone size, D gene, J gene, CDR3 DNA, CDR3 protein. D genes are given only for firm matches. The listing skips clone size in some rows; elsewhere it reads once, few, many or a size class.

V: TRBV9; size: .; D: TRBD1; J: TRBJ1-1; DNA: TGTGCCAGCAGCGCCGGACAGGGCACTGAAGCTTTCTTT; CDR3: CASSAGQGTEAFF
V: TRBV10-1; size: few; D: .; J: TRBJ2-1; DNA: TGCGCCAGCAGTGTTGATGGGGGAAATGAGCAGTTCTTC; CDR3: CASSVDGGNEQFF
V: TRBV5-4; size: once; D: TRBD2; J: TRBJ2-1; DNA: TGTGCCAGCAGCAGGACTAGCGGGATATACAATGAGCAGTTCTTC; CDR3: CASSRTSGIYNEQFF
V: TRBV11-2; size: .; D: TRBD2; J: TRBJ2-1; DNA: TGTGCCAGCAGCTTAGTCGGGACTAGCCTCCATAGGCAGTTCTTC; CDR3: CASSLVGTSLHRQFF
V: TRBV6-1; size: .; D: TRBD1; J: TRBJ2-2; DNA: TGTGCCAGCAGTGGAGGGACAGGGGGGAACACCGGGGAGCTGTTTTTT; CDR3: CASSGGTGGNTGELFF
V: TRBV28; size: .; D: TRBD2; J: TRBJ2-1; DNA: TGTGCCAGCAGTCCTTCACCTCCCGGGACTAGCGTAGACAATGAGCAGTTCTTC; CDR3: CASSPSPPGTSVDNEQFF
V: TRBV28; size: .; D: .; J: TRBJ1-2; DNA: TGTGCCAGCGGGGGGCAAGGCTACACCTTC; CDR3: CASGGQGYTF
V: TRBV7-6; size: .; D: .; J: TRBJ2-7; DNA: TGTGCCAGCAGCAATTCCGTCGCGGGACCTTACGTGCAGTACTTC; CDR3: CASSNSVAGPYVQYF
V: TRBV2; size: .; D: .; J: TRBJ2-1; DNA: TGTGCCAGCAGTGAACGGGGCAATGAGCAGTTCTTC; CDR3: CASSERGNEQFF
V: TRBV5-1; size: .; D: .; J: TRBJ2-7; DNA: TGCGCCAGCAGCCAACAGGGACGGAGCTCCTACGAGCAGTACTTC; CDR3: CASSQQGRSSYEQYF
V: TRBV19; size: .; D: TRBD2; J: TRBJ2-2; DNA: TGTGCCAGTAGTATAGACGTAGCGGGTATGACCGGGGAGCTGTTTTTT; CDR3: CASSIDVAGMTGELFF
V: TRBV27; size: .; D: TRBD1; J: TRBJ1-6; DNA: TGTGCCAGCTTCTCCTTGGGGACAGGGGGTTCACCCCTCCACTTT; CDR3: CASFSLGTGGSPLHF
V: TRBV5-4; size: .; D: .; J: TRBJ2-1; DNA: TGTGCCAGCAGCTTGCCCCATATCTACAATGAGCAGTTCTTC; CDR3: CASSLPHIYNEQFF
V: TRBV5-6; size: once; D: TRBD1; J: TRBJ1-2; DNA: TGTGCCAGCAGCCCCGGGACAGCCAAAGCTAACTATGGCTACACCTTC; CDR3: CASSPGTAKANYGYTF
V: TRBV6-4; size: .; D: TRBD1; J: TRBJ2-2; DNA: TGTGCCAGCAGAACCGACAGGGGGCTTACCGGGGAGCTGTTTTTT; CDR3: CASRTDRGLTGELFF
V: TRBV9; size: .; D: .; J: TRBJ2-7; DNA: TGTGCCAGCTCACCAATGGGGTCGGGCGACGAGCAGTACTTC; CDR3: CASSPMGSGDEQYF